Listed below are T cell receptor beta chains from one sample, sequenced in a study of T cells in tuberculosis. The repertoire was sequenced with immunoSEQ multiplex PCR; TCRdb's copy has only in-frame clones and lacks some. The sample lists around 45,000 clones; less than 95% were seen once. The material sequenced was PBMCs. Source of these receptors: a donor under 30 with latent tuberculosis or without tuberculosis infection. Some clones in this sample may be carry-over from other donors' samples. Both conserved end residues are trimmed from each CDR3. Some rows mark clone size as missing; the rest say once, few, many or name a class of expanded clone.

length: 12; size: NA; V: TRBV4-3; CDR3: ASSQGQANYGYT
length: 11; size: NA; V: TRBV2; CDR3: ASRAGQEGGYT
length: 13; size: NA; V: TRBV5-1; CDR3: ASSPTSSQIYEQY
length: 15; size: NA; V: TRBV7-2; CDR3: ASSSLRGLAGVGEQF
length: 12; size: NA; V: TRBV7-3; CDR3: ASSPLGQGTEAF
length: 13; size: NA; V: TRBV14; CDR3: ASSQLGQGINEQF
length: 18; size: NA; V: TRBV4-2; CDR3: ASSQGRSGTTLGAKNIQY
length: 15; size: NA; V: TRBV4-3; CDR3: ASSQDGREGRRETQY
length: 9; size: NA; V: TRBV20-1; CDR3: SARQNYGYT
length: 13; size: once; V: TRBV30; CDR3: AWTHRDRVSNEQF
length: 14; size: NA; V: TRBV7-3; CDR3: ASSQPTPSSYNEQF
length: 13; size: few; V: TRBV12-5; CDR3: ASGIRDILVYEQY
length: 13; size: NA; V: TRBV27; CDR3: ASRRGGATNEKLF
length: 12; size: few; V: TRBV10-2; CDR3: ASSGGLAKNIQY
length: 13; size: NA; V: TRBV7-8; CDR3: ASSLAWNRGGEAF
length: 14; size: NA; V: TRBV12-5; CDR3: ASGLGTSGSTDTQY